Listed here are 27 T cell receptor beta chains from one sample, sequenced in a study of PD-1 blockade in classical Hodgkin lymphoma. Relapse was seen in all patients after autologous stem cell transplantation, and brentuximab vedotin exposure was variable. Researchers pulled CD8+ T cells out of thawed PBMCs using magnetic negative selection. The method was immunoSEQ multiplex PCR; TCRdb's version includes in-frame clones alone and lacks a portion of them. The table shows 25,000 to 30,000 clones, with almost 90% occurring only once. The starting material was CD8+ T cells from blood, obtained at baseline. These receptors all come from a human donor with classical Hodgkin lymphoma.

The V gene is TRBV30, the J gene TRBJ2-1; 8 nucleotides match TRBD2. Germline CDR1 is GTSNPN and CDR2 is SVGIG (reference sequence). The CDR3 has 17 amino acids. V was pared by 0 bases and J by 0 bases, with 7 bases of the junction left unmatched. The CDR3 sequence is CAWSVGVTSGSYNEQFF. For the CDR3, the DNA is TGTGCCTGGAGTGTGGGGGTTACTAGCGGCTCCTACAATGAGCAGTTCTTC.

This clone was detected a few times. This chain joins TRBV14 and TRBJ1-1; D perhaps matches TRBD1 (6 bases). CDR1 and CDR2 from the germline V gene are SGHDN and FVKESK. The CDR3 has 14 amino acids. The V end was cut by 2 bases, the J end by 2 bases, with 9 bases between. The CDR3 nucleotides read TGTGCCAGCAGCCAAATCAGGGGCAACACTGAAGCTTTCTTT. It is translated as CASSQIRGNTEAFF.

The CDR3 protein is CASSFGRRPSYGYTF. The CDR3 bases are TGTGCCAGCAGTTTCGGGAGGCGCCCAAGTTATGGCTACACCTTC. V is TRBV27 and J is TRBJ1-2; the D is unclear. This CDR3 contains 15 residues. Deletions cut 3 bases from V and 5 bases from J, with 16 bases between. Looked up from germline, CDR1 is MNHEY and CDR2 is SMNVEV (reference sequence).

The chain uses TRBV6-1 and TRBJ2-1; D might be TRBD2 (5 bases). The V gene's germline CDR1 is MNHNS and CDR2 SASEGT. The CDR3 has 14 amino acids. The V end lost 10 bases, the J end lost 8 bases, and 21 bases lay between the germline ends. CDR3 nucleotide sequence: TGTGCCACCGCGAACCCCCGGGATATCGATGAGCAGTTCTTC. It codes for CATANPRDIDEQFF.

The rearrangement joins TRBV27 to TRBJ1-1; D may be TRBD1 (5 bases). Trimming removed 1 base at V and 6 bases at J, with 12 bases between. Germline CDR1 MNHEY, CDR2 SMNVEV (reference sequence). The CDR3 covers 14 residues. The CDR3 bases are TGTGCCAGCAGTTTATGGGGAGGGGTGGCTGAAGCTTTCTTT. It encodes CASSLWGGVAEAFF.

This clone has just one count. The rearrangement uses TRBV7-2 and TRBJ2-7; 7 nucleotides match TRBD2. Trimming removed 4 bases from V and 5 bases from J; junction bases left unmatched: 11. Germline V CDR1 and CDR2: SGHTA, FQGNSA. The length of the CDR3 is 15 residues. CDR3 DNA: TGTGCCAGCAGCTCAAATTTTCGGGACTACGACGAGCAGTACTTC. The encoded protein is CASSSNFRDYDEQYF.

This CDR3 reads CASSFGPEELFF. The CDR3 DNA is TGCGCCAGCAGCTTCGGCCCCGAGGAGCTGTTTTTT. The chain combines TRBV5-1 with TRBJ2-2, with D unresolved. Germline lookup yields CDR1 SGHRS and CDR2 YFSETQ. V lost 2 bases and J lost 10, with 9 bases in between. The CDR3 is made up of 12 amino acids.

This chain connects TRBV2 to TRBJ1-4; D uncertain. Germline lookup yields CDR1 SNHLY and CDR2 FYNNEI. The germline V and J ends were trimmed by 5 bases and 4 bases, with 11 bases remaining between them. This CDR3 region has 14 residues. DNA for the CDR3: TGTGCCAGCAGTTCCGGGCGCAGTAATGAAAAACTGTTTTTT. It codes for CASSSGRSNEKLFF.

J is TRBJ2-7 and V is TRBV2; perhaps TRBD2 as D (5 bases). The CDR3 is made up of 13 amino acids. Germline CDR1 reads SNHLY; CDR2 reads FYNNEI. The V gene lost 10 bases and the J gene lost 7 bases, with 20 bases spanning the gap. The CDR3 sequence is CAIHREPGIEQYF. The CDR3 DNA follows: TGTGCCATCCACCGTGAGCCGGGAATAGAGCAGTACTTC.

The chain is built from TRBV7-9 and TRBJ2-7; 8 nucleotides align to TRBD2. The J segment lost 2 bases and the V segment lost 5 bases, leaving 5 bases of the junction unmatched. This CDR3 has 14 amino acids. The germline V gene has CDR1 SEHNR and CDR2 FQNEAQ (reference sequence). Here the CDR3 DNA reads TGTGCCAGCAGCATTAGCGGGAAGGCCTACGAGCAGTACTTC. Translation gives CASSISGKAYEQYF.

This sequence joins TRBV27 and TRBJ2-3; the D gene could be TRBD1 or TRBD2 (5 bases each). Trimming cost V 6 bases and J 5 bases, with 9 bases left between them. The germline gives CDR1 MNHEY, CDR2 SMNVEV (reference sequence). This CDR3 region has 12 residues. CDR3 nucleotide sequence: TGTGCCAGCAGCGGGGCGGGAGATACGCAGTATTTT. Translated, it gives CASSGAGDTQYF.

CDR3 in DNA: TGTGCCAGCAGTTACGGTAGTTATAGGGGGTACGATACGCAGTATTTT. This codes for CASSYGSYRGYDTQYF. The chain is built from TRBV6-5 and TRBJ2-3; a possible D gene is TRBD1 (6 bases). The CDR3 is made up of 16 amino acids. Germline lookup yields CDR1 MNHEY and CDR2 SVGAGI. Trimming left V 2 bases short and J 6 bases short, with 18 bases between.

Only one count was recorded for this clone. The CDR3 coding sequence is TGTGCCAGCAGTTCACAGGCGACCCAGGGGTATACGCAGTATTTT. Protein product: CASSSQATQGYTQYF. This sequence joins TRBV28 and TRBJ2-3, with TRBD1 as a possible D gene (6 bases). V was cut by 4 bases and J by 7 bases, with 18 bases left in between. CDR1 is MDHEN and CDR2 is SYDVKM in the germline V gene. This CDR3 region has 15 residues.

J is TRBJ2-7 and V is TRBV5-6; a possible D gene is TRBD2 (6 bases). Germline CDR1 and CDR2: SGHDT and YYEEEE. This CDR3 region has 14 residues. The ends were cut back, 2 bases at V and 2 bases at J, with 11 bases in the middle. In DNA form, the CDR3 reads TGTGCCAGCAGCTTTGGAGGGCCCCCCTACGAGCAGTACTTC. Amino acids: CASSFGGPPYEQYF.

This chain connects TRBV27 to TRBJ1-1; perhaps TRBD1 as D (6 bases). Germline values: CDR1 MNHEY, CDR2 SMNVEV (reference sequence). V shed 0 bases and J shed 3 bases, with 8 bases lying between them. This CDR3 has 14 amino acids. The CDR3 DNA reads as TGTGCCAGCAGTTTATCGAGGGGGGACACTGAAGCTTTCTTT. Translated: CASSLSRGDTEAFF.

V and J are TRBV30 and TRBJ2-2; 11 bases agree with TRBD2. V lost 4 bases to trimming and J lost 1 base; unmatched junction nucleotides: 5. Germline CDR1 reads GTSNPN; CDR2 reads SVGIG (reference sequence). The CDR3 is made up of 16 amino acids. CDR3 DNA: TGTGCCTGGATGGAGGGGACTAGCGGGAACACCGGGGAGCTGTTTTTT. It translates to CAWMEGTSGNTGELFF.

This clone has a single count. The chain is built from TRBV5-6 and TRBJ2-7; tentatively, D is TRBD1 or TRBD2 (5 bases each). With 4 bases removed from V and 2 bases from J, the gap between germline ends came to 16 bases. This CDR3 is built from 15 residues. Germline V gene sequence: CDR1 SGHDT, CDR2 YYEEEE. The CDR3 DNA is TGTGCCAGCAGCCGGGGCTTGTTGGGACCCTACGAGCAGTACTTC. Amino acid sequence: CASSRGLLGPYEQYF.

This sequence joins TRBV6-6 and TRBJ1-3; the match to TRBD1 covers 9 bases. The junction had 13 bases not matched to a gene; V was cut back by 6 bases and J by 7 bases. CDR3 size: 16 residues. CDR1 MNHNY and CDR2 SVGAGI come from the germline V gene (reference sequence). CDR3 residues: CASSPGTGSERNTIYF. The DNA for the CDR3 is TGTGCCAGCAGCCCCGGGACAGGGTCGGAACGGAACACCATATATTTT.

V is TRBV2 and J is TRBJ2-1; TRBD2 aligns across 8 bases. In germline, CDR1 is SNHLY, CDR2 FYNNEI. V shed 4 bases, J shed 11 bases, and the junction held 28 bases outside the gene matches. The CDR3 totals 20 residues. The CDR3 DNA is TGTGCCAGCAGTGGCGAGACTAGCGAGTCAGGGGCGAACCCGGAATTCCAGCAGTTCTTC. The encoded protein is CASSGETSESGANPEFQQFF.

The genes are TRBV28 and TRBJ2-3; 9 bases are a match to TRBD1. The CDR3 runs 14 residues. The germline gives CDR1 MDHEN, CDR2 SYDVKM. J lost 4 bases, V lost 10 bases, and 9 bases had no gene match. CDR3 loop: CATTGGSVPDTQYF. For the CDR3, the DNA is TGTGCCACCACAGGGGGCTCGGTGCCAGATACGCAGTATTTT.

J is TRBJ2-1 and V is TRBV4-2, with D unclear. Germline V lookup: CDR1 LGHNA, CDR2 YNFKEQ. V shed 4 bases and J shed 0 bases, with 16 bases lying between them. The CDR3 is 17 residues long. This chain's CDR3 is CASSPVLGGSSYNEQFF. The CDR3 bases are TGTGCCAGCAGCCCCGTTCTTGGCGGAAGCTCCTACAATGAGCAGTTCTTC.

This chain uses TRBV10-3 with TRBJ2-1; no clear D gene. Trimming took 7 bases from V and 0 from J, leaving 10 bases between them. CDR1 is ENHRY, CDR2 SYGVKD, per germline. The CDR3 has 14 residues. The CDR3 coding sequence is TGTGCCATCACTAATATGAGCTCCTACAATGAGCAGTTCTTC. The encoded protein is CAITNMSSYNEQFF.

The gene calls are TRBV25-1 and TRBJ1-1; TRBD1 matches at 7 bases. The ends lost 8 bases at V and 8 bases at J; junction bases unmatched: 11. This CDR3 is built from 13 residues. The germline gives CDR1 MGHDK, CDR2 SYGVNS. CDR3 amino acids: CASFSGQAQEAFF. The CDR3 DNA reads TGTGCCAGCTTTTCAGGACAGGCACAAGAAGCTTTCTTT.

This sequence joins TRBV9 and TRBJ2-3; TRBD2 matches 7 bases. V lost 4 bases to trimming and J lost 2 bases; unmatched junction nucleotides: 7. Germline V CDR1 and CDR2: SGDLS, YYNGEE. This CDR3 has 15 residues. CDR3 protein: CASSKGLSFTDTQYF. CDR3 DNA sequence: TGTGCCAGCAGCAAGGGACTATCCTTCACAGATACGCAGTATTTT.

DNA for the CDR3: TGTGCCAGCAGCCATGGACAGGGAGCTTTCTACGAGCAGTACTTC. Protein sequence: CASSHGQGAFYEQYF. The genes are TRBV14 and TRBJ2-7; 8 bases are a match to TRBD1. Per germline, CDR1 SGHDN and CDR2 FVKESK. The CDR3 is 15 amino acids. V was pared by 3 bases and J by 3 bases, with 7 bases of the junction left unmatched.

The chain joins TRBV29-1 to TRBJ2-5; 7 bases align to TRBD2. Germline CDR1 reads SQVTM; CDR2 reads ANQGSEA. The length of the CDR3 is 14 residues. With 4 bases clipped from V and 3 bases from J, the junction kept 8 bases outside the gene matches. The CDR3 loop reads CSVGGASGEETQYF. The CDR3 DNA is TGCAGCGTTGGGGGAGCTAGCGGAGAAGAGACCCAGTACTTC. Complete variable domain (other parts from reference TRBV29-1 and TRBJ2-5): SAVISQKPSRDICQRGTSLTIQCQVDSQVTMMFWYRQQPGQSLTLIATANQGSEATYESGFVIDKFPISRPNLTFSTLTVSNMSPEDSSIYLCSVGGASGEETQYFGPGTRLLVL.

The J gene is TRBJ2-1, the V gene TRBV12-5; 10 bases are a match to TRBD1. In germline, CDR1 is LGHNT, CDR2 FRNRAP. The J segment lost 2 bases and the V segment lost 5 bases, leaving 0 bases of the junction unmatched. The CDR3 consists of 14 residues. The DNA for the CDR3 is TGTGCTAGTGGTGACAGGGGGCCCTACAATGAGCAGTTCTTC. This gives the protein CASGDRGPYNEQFF.